Listed below are T cell receptor beta chains from one sample, sequenced in a study of cytomegalovirus exposure and HLA in healthy donors. Clones were sequenced by immunoSEQ multiplex PCR, and TCRdb holds only the in-frame ones, with some missing. The data hold some 170,000 clones, with approximately 89% observed a single time. Sequenced: PBMCs. These receptors originate from a woman aged 18-30 years in good health and CMV-seropositive. Both conserved end residues are part of each CDR3. The D gene is left open where the match is weak. Clone size is stated in some rows and not others, as once, few, many or a class when expanded.

size | J | V | D | CDR3 | DNA
NA | TRBJ1-2 | TRBV20-1 | NA | CSARVGLSYTF | TGCAGTGCTAGGGTTGGGCTGAGCTACACCTTC
NA | TRBJ2-3 | TRBV27 | TRBD1 | CASSFFGQGAADTQYF | TGTGCCAGCAGTTTCTTTGGGCAGGGGGCCGCAGATACGCAGTATTTT
NA | TRBJ2-2 | TRBV28 | TRBD2 | CASSLYTAGGAGELFF | TGTGCCAGCAGTCTATATACGGCGGGAGGCGCCGGGGAGCTGTTTTTT
NA | TRBJ2-3 | TRBV10-3 | TRBD2 | CAIGGTSGDNADTQYF | TGTGCCATCGGGGGGACTAGCGGGGATAATGCAGATACGCAGTATTTT
NA | TRBJ1-2 | TRBV4-1 | NA | CASSQGTNTRIYGYTF | TGCGCCAGCAGCCAAGGAACGAACACTAGGATCTATGGCTACACCTTC
NA | TRBJ2-7 | TRBV2 | TRBD2 | CASMREIRFEQYF | TGTGCCAGCATGCGGGAGATCCGGTTCGAGCAGTACTTC
once | TRBJ2-1 | TRBV6-1 | TRBD1 | CASRGTGFIEQFF | TGTGCCAGCAGAGGGACAGGATTTATTGAGCAGTTCTTC
NA | TRBJ2-7 | TRBV9 | NA | CASSASPGLTPYEQYF | TGTGCCAGCAGCGCCTCCCCGGGACTCACCCCCTACGAGCAGTACTTC
NA | TRBJ2-5 | TRBV5-1 | NA | CASSLGLSGETQYF | TGCGCCAGCAGCTTGGGGCTTTCGGGAGAGACCCAGTACTTC
NA | TRBJ2-7 | TRBV18 | NA | CASSPTRPRGEQYF | TGTGCCAGCTCCCCGACTAGACCCCGGGGCGAGCAGTACTTC
NA | TRBJ2-1 | TRBV29-1 | NA | CSVEEGKTSRFF | TGCAGCGTTGAAGAGGGCAAAACGTCTCGGTTCTTC